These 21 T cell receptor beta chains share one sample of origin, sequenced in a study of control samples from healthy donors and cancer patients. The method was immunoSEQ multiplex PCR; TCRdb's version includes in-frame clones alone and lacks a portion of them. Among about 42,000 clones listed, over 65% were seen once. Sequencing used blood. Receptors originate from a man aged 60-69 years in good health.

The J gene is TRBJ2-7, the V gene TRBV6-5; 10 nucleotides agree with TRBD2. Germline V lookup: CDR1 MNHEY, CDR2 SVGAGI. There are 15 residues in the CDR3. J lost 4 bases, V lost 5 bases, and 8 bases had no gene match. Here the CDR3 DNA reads TGTGCCAGCAGTCGCGGTACTAGCGGGAAGTACGAGCAGTACTTC. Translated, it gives CASSRGTSGKYEQYF.

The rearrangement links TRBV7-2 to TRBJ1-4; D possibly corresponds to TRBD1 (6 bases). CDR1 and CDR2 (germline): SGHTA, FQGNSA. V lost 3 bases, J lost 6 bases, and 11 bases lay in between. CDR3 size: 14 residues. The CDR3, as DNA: TGTGCCAGCAGCTTCTCAGGGGCGGATGAAAAACTGTTTTTT. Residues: CASSFSGADEKLFF.

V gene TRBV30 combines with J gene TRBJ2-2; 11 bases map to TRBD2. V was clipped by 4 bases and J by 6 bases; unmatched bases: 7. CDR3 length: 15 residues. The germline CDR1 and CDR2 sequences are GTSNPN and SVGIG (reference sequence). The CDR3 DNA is TGTGCCTGGACCCTACTAGCGGGAGACGCCGGGGAGCTGTTTTTT. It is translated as CAWTLLAGDAGELFF.

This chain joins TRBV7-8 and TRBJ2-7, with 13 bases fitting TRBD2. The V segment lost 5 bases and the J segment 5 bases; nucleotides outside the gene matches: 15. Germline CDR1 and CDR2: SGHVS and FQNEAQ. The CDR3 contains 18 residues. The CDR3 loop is CASSPIRTSGGGGDEQYF. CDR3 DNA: TGTGCCAGCAGCCCGATCAGGACTAGCGGGGGCGGGGGGGACGAGCAGTACTTC.

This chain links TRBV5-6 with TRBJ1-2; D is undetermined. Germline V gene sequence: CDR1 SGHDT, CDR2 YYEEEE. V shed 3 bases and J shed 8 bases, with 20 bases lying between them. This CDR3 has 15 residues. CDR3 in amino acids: CASSSRFVRRGGYTF. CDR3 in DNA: TGTGCCAGCAGCTCACGGTTCGTCAGGCGGGGAGGCTACACCTTC.

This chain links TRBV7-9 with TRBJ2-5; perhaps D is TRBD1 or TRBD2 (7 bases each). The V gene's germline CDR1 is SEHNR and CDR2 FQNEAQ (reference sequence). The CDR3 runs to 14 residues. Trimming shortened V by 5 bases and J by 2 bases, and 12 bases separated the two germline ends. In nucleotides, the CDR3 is TGTGCCAGCAGCCCAGGGGGGGGTCAAGAGACCCAGTACTTC. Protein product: CASSPGGGQETQYF.

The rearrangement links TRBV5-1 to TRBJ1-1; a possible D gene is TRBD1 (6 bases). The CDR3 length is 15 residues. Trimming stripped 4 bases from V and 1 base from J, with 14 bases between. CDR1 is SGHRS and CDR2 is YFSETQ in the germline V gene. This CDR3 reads CASSLNGGSNTEAFF. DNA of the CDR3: TGCGCCAGCAGCCTGAATGGGGGCTCGAACACTGAAGCTTTCTTT.

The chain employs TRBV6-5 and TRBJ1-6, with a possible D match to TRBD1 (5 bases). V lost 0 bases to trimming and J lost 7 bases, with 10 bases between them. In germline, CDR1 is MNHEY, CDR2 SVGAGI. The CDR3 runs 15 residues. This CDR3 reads CASSYSRRDNSPLHF. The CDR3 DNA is TGTGCCAGCAGTTACTCCCGCAGGGACAATTCACCCCTCCACTTT.

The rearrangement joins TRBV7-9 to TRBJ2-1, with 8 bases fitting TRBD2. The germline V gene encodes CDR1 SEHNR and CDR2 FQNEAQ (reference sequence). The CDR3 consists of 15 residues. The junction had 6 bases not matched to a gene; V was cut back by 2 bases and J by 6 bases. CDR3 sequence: CASSLRAGVSNEQFF. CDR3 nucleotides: TGTGCCAGCAGCTTAAGAGCGGGAGTCTCCAATGAGCAGTTCTTC.

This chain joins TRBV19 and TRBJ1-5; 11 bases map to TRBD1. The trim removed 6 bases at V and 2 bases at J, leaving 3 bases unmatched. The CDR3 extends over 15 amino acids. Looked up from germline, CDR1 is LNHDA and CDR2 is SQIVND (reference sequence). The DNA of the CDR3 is TGTGCCAGTAGCCCGGGACAGGGGGGCAATCAGCCCCAGCATTTT. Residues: CASSPGQGGNQPQHF.

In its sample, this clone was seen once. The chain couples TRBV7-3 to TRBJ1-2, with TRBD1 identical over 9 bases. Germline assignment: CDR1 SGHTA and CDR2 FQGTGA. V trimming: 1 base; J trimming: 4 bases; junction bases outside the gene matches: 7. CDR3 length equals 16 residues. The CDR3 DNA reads TGTGCCAGCAGCTTAAGTCCGGACAGGGGTCCCTATGGCTACACCTTC. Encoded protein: CASSLSPDRGPYGYTF.

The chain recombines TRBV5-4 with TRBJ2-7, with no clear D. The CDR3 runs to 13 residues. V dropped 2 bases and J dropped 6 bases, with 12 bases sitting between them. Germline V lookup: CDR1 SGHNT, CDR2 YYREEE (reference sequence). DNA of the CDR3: TGTGCCAGCAGCTTTAACTTCGGGTCCGAGCAGTACTTC. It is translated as CASSFNFGSEQYF.

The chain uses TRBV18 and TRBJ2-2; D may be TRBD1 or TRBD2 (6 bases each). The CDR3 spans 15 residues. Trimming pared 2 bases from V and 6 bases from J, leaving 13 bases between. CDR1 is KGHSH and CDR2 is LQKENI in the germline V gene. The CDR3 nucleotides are TGTGCCAGCTCACCAGAGACGGGGGCAGCCGGGGAGCTGTTTTTT. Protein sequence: CASSPETGAAGELFF.

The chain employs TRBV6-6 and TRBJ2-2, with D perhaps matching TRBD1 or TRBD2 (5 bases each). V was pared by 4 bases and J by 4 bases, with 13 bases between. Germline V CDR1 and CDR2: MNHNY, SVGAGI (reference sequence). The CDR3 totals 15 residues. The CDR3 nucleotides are TGTGCCAGCAGTTTCCTAAGGGACCTCACCGGGGAGCTGTTTTTT. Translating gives CASSFLRDLTGELFF.

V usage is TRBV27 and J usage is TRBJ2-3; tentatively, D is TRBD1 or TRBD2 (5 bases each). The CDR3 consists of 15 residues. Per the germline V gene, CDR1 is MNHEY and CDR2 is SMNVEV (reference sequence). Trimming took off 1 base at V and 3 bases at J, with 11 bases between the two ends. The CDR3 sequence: CASSLLQGVTDTQYF. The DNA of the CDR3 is TGTGCCAGCAGTTTATTGCAGGGAGTGACAGATACGCAGTATTTT.

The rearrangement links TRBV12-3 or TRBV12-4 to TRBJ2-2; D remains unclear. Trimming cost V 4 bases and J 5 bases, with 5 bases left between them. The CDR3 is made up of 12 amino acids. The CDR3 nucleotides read TGTGCCAGCAGTTCAGCTACCGGGGAGCTGTTTTTT. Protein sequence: CASSSATGELFF.

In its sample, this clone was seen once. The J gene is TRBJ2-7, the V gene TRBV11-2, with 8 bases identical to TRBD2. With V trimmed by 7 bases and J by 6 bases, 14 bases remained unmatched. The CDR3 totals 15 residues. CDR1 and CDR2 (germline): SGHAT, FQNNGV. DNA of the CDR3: TGTGCCAGCAACCGAGAACCGGGAGGGCCGAGCGAGCAGTACTTC. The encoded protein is CASNREPGGPSEQYF.

The CDR3 DNA sequence: TGTGCCAGCAGCAAAGGGGGTCAGGGGATGAACACTGAAGCTTTCTTT. Its protein product is CASSKGGQGMNTEAFF. V is TRBV21-1 and J is TRBJ1-1; the DNA was not used to check the table's D call, TRBD1. TRBV21-1 is annotated as a pseudogene. CDR3 length: 16 residues.

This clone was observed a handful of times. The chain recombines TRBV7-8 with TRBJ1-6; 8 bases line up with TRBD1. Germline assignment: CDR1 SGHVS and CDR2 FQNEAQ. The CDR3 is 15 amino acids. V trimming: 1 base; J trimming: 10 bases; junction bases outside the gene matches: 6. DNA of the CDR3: TGTGCCAGCAGCTTAGGAGTCAGGGGGCGATCACCCCTCCACTTT. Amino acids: CASSLGVRGRSPLHF.

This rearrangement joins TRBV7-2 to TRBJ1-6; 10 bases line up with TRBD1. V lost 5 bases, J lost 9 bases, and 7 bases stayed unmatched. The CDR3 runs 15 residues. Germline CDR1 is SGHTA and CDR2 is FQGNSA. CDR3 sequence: CASSPRTGGGSPLHF. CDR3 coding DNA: TGTGCCAGCAGCCCGCGGACAGGGGGGGGTTCACCCCTCCACTTT. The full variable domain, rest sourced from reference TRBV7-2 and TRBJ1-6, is GAGVSQSPSNKVTEKGKDVELRCDPISGHTALYWYRQSLGQGLEFLIYFQGNSAPDKSGLPSDRFSAERTGGSVSTLTIQRTQQEDSAVYLCASSPRTGGGSPLHFGNGTRLTVT.

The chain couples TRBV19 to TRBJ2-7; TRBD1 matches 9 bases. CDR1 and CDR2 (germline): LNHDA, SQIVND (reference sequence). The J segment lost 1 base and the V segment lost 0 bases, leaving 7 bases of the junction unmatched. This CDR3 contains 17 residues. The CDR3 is CASSIDWRTGVSYEQYF. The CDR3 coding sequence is TGTGCCAGTAGTATAGATTGGCGGACAGGGGTATCCTACGAGCAGTACTTC.